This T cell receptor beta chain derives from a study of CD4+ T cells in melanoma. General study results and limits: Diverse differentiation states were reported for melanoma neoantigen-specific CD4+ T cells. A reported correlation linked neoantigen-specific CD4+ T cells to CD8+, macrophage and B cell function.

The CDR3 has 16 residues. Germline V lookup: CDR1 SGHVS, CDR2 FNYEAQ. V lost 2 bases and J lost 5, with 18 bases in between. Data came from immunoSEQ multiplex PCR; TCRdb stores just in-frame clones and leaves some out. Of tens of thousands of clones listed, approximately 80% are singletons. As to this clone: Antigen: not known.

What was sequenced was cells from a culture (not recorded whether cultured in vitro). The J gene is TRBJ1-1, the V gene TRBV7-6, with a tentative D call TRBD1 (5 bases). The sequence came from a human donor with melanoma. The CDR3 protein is CASSLHRNVVWTEAFF. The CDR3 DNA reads TGTGCCAGCAGCTTACACAGGAATGTAGTGTGGACTGAAGCTTTCTTT.